This T cell receptor (beta chain) was retrieved from a study of T-cell memory formation after mild COVID-19. Whole-study context: Largely, the TCR clusters proved donor specific. Notes on the study in general: Contracting CD4+ clones were located mainly in CM and EM, and CD8+ clones in EMRA.

TCRdb fed the 5' RACE reads into MiXCR, producing one record per CDR3 protein. The table includes fewer than 700,000 distinct CDR3 sequences, 20% to 25% detected once. This clonotype turned up a few times. Antigen specificity is unknown. This CDR3 is built from 13 residues. Trimming stripped 6 bases from V and 2 bases from J, with 9 bases between. The V gene's germline CDR1 is LNHNV and CDR2 YYDKDF (reference sequence). V usage is TRBV15 and J usage is TRBJ2-3; no definite D call. The material sequenced was PBMCs or a T cell subset sorted from them (not recorded which). The origin of this receptor is an adult woman who had mild COVID-19 (a few samples of this study predate the infection). Cell type and time point are not known. The CDR3 is CATSSRATDTQYF. The CDR3 DNA reads TGTGCCACCAGTTCCCGTGCCACAGATACGCAGTATTTT.